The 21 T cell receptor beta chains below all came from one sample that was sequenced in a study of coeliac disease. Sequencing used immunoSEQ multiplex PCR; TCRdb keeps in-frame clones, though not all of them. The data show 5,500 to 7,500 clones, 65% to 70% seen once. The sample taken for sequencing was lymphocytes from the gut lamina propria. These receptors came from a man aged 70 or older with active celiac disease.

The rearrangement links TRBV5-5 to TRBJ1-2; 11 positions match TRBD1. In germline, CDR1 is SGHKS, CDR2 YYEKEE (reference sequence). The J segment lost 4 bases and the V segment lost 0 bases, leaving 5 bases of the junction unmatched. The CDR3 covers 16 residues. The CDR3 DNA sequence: TGTGCCAGCAGCTTGGCCTGGGGACAGGGGGGCTATGGCTACACCTTC. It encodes CASSLAWGQGGYGYTF.

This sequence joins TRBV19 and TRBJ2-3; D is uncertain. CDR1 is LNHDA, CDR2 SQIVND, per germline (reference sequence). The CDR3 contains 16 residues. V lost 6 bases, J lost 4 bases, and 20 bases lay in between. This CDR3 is CASSRTLKLGADTQYF. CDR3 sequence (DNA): TGTGCCAGTAGCCGTACTCTGAAGTTGGGCGCAGATACGCAGTATTTT.

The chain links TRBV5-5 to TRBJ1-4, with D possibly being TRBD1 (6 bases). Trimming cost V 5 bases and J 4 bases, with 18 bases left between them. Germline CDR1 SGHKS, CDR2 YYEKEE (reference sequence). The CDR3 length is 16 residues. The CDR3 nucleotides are TGTGCCAGCAGTAAAAGGGGGGGTGACTTTAATGAAAAACTGTTTTTT. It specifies CASSKRGGDFNEKLFF.

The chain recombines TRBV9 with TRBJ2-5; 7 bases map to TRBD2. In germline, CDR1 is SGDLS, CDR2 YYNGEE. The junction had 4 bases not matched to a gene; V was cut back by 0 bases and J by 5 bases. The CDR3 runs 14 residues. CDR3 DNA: TGTGCCAGCAGCGTAGGCCCTAGCGGTGAGACCCAGTACTTC. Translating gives CASSVGPSGETQYF.

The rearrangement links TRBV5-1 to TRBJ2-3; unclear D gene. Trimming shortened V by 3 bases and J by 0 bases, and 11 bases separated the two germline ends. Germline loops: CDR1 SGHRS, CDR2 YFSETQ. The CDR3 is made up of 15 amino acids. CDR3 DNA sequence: TGCGCCAGCAGCTCCGGCGGCGCTAGCACAGATACGCAGTATTTT. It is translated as CASSSGGASTDTQYF.

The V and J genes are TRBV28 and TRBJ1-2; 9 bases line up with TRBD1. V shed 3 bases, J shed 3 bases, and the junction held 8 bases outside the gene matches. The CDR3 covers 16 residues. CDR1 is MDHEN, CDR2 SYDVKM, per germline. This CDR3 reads CASSFHRTGEDYGYTF. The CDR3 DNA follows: TGTGCCAGCAGTTTTCATAGGACAGGGGAGGACTATGGCTACACCTTC.

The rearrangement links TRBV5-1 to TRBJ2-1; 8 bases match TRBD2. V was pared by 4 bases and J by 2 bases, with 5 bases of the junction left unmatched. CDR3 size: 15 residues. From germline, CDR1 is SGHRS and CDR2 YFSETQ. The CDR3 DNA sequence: TGCGCCAGCAGCCCGGACGGGGGGGCCTACAATGAGCAGTTCTTC. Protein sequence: CASSPDGGAYNEQFF.

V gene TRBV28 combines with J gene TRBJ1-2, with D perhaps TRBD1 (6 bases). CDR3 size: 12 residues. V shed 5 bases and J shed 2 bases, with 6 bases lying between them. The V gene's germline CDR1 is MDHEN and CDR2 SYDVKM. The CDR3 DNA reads TGTGCCAGCAGTGGACAGAACTATGGCTACACCTTC. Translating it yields CASSGQNYGYTF.

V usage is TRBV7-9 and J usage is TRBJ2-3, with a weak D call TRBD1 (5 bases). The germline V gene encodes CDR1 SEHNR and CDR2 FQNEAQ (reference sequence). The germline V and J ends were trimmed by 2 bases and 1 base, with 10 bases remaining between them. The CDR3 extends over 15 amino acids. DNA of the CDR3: TGTGCCAGCAGCTTACTACAGGCCCGCACAGATACGCAGTATTTT. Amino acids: CASSLLQARTDTQYF.

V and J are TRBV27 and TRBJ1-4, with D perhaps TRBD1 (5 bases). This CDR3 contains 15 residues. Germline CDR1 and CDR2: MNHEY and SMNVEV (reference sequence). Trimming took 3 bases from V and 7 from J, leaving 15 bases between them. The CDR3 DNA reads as TGTGCCAGCAGTTTCTCCAGGGCCGTCGGTGAAAAACTGTTTTTT. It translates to CASSFSRAVGEKLFF.

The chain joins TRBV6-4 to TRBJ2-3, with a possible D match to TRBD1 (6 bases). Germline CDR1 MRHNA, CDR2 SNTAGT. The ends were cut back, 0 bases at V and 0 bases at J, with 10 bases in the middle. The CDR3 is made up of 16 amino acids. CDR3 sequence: CASSDSGTTSTDTQYF. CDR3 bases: TGTGCCAGCAGTGACTCCGGGACAACTAGCACAGATACGCAGTATTTT.

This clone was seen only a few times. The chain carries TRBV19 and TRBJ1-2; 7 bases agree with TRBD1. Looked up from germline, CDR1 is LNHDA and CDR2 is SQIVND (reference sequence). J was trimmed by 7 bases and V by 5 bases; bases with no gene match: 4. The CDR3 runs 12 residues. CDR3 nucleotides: TGTGCCAGTAGTCCAGGACAGGTTGGCTACACCTTC. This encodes CASSPGQVGYTF.

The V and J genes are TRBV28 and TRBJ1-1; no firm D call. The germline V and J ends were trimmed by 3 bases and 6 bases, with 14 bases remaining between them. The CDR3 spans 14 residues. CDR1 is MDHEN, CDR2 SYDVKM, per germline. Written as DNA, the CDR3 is TGTGCCAGCAGTTTTACAATGGGTAGCGCTGAAGCTTTCTTT. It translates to CASSFTMGSAEAFF. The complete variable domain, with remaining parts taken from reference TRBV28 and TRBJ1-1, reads DVKVTQSSRYLVKRTGEKVFLECVQDMDHENMFWYRQDPGLGLRLIYFSYDVKMKEKGDIPEGYSVSREKKERFSLILESASTNQTSMYLCASSFTMGSAEAFFGQGTRLTVV.

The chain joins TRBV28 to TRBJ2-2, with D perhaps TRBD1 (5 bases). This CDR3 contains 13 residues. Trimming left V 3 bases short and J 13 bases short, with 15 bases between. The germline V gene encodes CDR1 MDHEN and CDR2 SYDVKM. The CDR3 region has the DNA TGTGCCAGCAGTTTTAGGGGCCCGATCGGGCTGTTTTTT. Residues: CASSFRGPIGLFF. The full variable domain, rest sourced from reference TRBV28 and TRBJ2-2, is DVKVTQSSRYLVKRTGEKVFLECVQDMDHENMFWYRQDPGLGLRLIYFSYDVKMKEKGDIPEGYSVSREKKERFSLILESASTNQTSMYLCASSFRGPIGLFFGEGSRLTVL.

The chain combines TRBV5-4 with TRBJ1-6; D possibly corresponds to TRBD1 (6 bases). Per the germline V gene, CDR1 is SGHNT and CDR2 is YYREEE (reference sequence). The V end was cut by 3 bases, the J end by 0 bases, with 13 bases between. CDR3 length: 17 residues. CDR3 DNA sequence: TGTGCCAGCAGCTCGGACAGACCAAGCTCCTATAATTCACCCCTCCACTTT. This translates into CASSSDRPSSYNSPLHF.

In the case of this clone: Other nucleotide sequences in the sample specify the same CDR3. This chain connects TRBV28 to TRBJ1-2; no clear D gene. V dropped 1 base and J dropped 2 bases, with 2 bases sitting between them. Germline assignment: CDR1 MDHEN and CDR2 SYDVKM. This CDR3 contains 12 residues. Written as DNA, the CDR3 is TGTGCCAGCAGTTTATCGAACTATGGCTACACCTTC. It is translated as CASSLSNYGYTF.

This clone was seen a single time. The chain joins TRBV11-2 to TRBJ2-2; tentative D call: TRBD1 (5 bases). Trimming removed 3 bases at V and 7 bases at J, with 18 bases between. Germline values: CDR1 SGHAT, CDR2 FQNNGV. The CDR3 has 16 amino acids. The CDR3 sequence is CASSFKAQGTSGELFF. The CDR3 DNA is TGTGCCAGCAGCTTTAAGGCTCAGGGTACGAGCGGGGAGCTGTTTTTT. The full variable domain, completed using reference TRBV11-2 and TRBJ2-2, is EAGVAQSPRYKIIEKRQSVAFWCNPISGHATLYWYQQILGQGPKLLIQFQNNGVVDDSQLPKDRFSAERLKGVDSTLKIQPAKLEDSAVYLCASSFKAQGTSGELFFGEGSRLTVL.

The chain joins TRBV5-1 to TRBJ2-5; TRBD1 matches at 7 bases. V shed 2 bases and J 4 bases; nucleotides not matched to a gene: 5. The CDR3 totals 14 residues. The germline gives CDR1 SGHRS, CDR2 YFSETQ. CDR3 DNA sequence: TGCGCCAGCAGCTTACAGGGGCTAAGAGAGACCCAGTACTTC. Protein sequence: CASSLQGLRETQYF. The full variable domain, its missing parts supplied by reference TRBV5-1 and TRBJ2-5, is KAGVTQTPRYLIKTRGQQVTLSCSPISGHRSVSWYQQTPGQGLQFLFEYFSETQRNKGNFPGRFSGRQFSNSRSEMNVSTLELGDSALYLCASSLQGLRETQYFGPGTRLLVL.

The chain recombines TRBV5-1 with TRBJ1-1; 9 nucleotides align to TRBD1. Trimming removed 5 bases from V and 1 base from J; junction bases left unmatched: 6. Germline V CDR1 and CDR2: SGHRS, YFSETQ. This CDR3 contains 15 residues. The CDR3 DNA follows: TGCGCCAGCAGTACTTGGACAGGGGCGAACACTGAAGCTTTCTTT. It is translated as CASSTWTGANTEAFF. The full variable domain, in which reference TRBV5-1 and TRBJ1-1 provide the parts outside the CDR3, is KAGVTQTPRYLIKTRGQQVTLSCSPISGHRSVSWYQQTPGQGLQFLFEYFSETQRNKGNFPGRFSGRQFSNSRSEMNVSTLELGDSALYLCASSTWTGANTEAFFGQGTRLTVV.

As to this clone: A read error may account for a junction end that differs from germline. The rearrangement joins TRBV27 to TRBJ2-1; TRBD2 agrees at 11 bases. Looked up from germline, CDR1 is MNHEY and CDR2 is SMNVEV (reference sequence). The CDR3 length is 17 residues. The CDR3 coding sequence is TGTGCCAGCAGCCCTCGTAGGACTAGCGGGTCCCCTGCCCGAGGGATCTTC. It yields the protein CASSPRRTSGSPARGIF.

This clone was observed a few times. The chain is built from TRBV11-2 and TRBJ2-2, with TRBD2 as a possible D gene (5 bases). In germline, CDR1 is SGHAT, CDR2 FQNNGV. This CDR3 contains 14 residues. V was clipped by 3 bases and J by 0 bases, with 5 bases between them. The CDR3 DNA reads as TGTGCCAGCAGCTTGGGAGCGAACACCGGGGAGCTGTTTTTT. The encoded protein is CASSLGANTGELFF.